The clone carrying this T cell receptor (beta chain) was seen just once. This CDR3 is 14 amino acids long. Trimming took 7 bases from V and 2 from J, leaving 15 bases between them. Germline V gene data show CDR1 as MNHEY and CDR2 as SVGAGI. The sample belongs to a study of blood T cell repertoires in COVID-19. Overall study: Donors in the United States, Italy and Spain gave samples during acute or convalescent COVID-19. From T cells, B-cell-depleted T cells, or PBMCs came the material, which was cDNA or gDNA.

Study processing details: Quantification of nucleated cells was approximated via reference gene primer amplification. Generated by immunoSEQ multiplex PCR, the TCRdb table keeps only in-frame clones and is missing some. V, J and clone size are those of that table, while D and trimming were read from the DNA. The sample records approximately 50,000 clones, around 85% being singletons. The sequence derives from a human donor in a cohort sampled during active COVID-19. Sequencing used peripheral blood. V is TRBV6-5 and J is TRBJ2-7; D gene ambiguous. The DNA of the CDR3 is TGTGCCAGCACTCCGGGTCCCCGGGCCTACGAGCAGTACTTC. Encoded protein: CASTPGPRAYEQYF.